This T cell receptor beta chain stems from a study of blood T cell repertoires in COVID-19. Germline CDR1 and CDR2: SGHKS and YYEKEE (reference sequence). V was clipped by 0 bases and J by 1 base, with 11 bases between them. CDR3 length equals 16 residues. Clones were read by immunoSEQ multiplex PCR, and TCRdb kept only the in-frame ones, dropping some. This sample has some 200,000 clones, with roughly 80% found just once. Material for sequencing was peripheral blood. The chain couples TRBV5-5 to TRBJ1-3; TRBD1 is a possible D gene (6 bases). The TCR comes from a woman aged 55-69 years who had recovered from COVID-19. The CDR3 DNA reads TGTGCCAGCAGCTTGGTACTGGGGGCATCTGGAAACACCATATATTTT. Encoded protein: CASSLVLGASGNTIYF.